The T cell receptor beta chain under discussion was sequenced for a study of beta chain features in type 1 diabetes (dated by TCRdb to 2016 to 2018). At the level of the whole study: Patients and healthy donors did not differ in mean age, gender distribution, total cell number or subset yield. A total of 90 million to 120 million sorted cells were examined across all samples, and a strong correlation was observed between cell number per subset and RNA yield. Naive and central memory subsets were obtained from all 30 or so donors, but regulatory and stem cell-like memory subsets were isolated from only 8 patients and roughly 8 healthy donors. The study compared TCRB repertoires of sorted circulating CD4+ T cell subsets between recently diagnosed type 1 diabetes patients and matched healthy donors. General findings and caveats noted by the study authors: The naive, central memory and regulatory TCRB repertoires appeared to resemble one another more closely among patients than among healthy donors. Patients with type 1 diabetes made fewer insertions and deleted more nucleotides at VDJ recombination sites, implying thymic rearrangement abnormalities. PCR might favor shorter templates, but patient and control samples were amplified and corrected together, so any skew would affect both groups equally. Because cDNA was sequenced instead of genomic DNA, highly expressing activated cells could be over-represented, though the groups showed no difference in activation or CD3 levels. In all four CD4+ subsets, TCRB CDR3 length was moderately but significantly shorter in type 1 diabetes patients. Because small numbers of individuals were included in the HLA sub-analyses, any influence of HLA type on TCRB rearrangement was left unresolved.

The entire isolated RNA was reverse transcribed using the High Capacity cDNA Reverse Transcription Kit, and thus expressed TCRB transcripts were sequenced. Deep immunoSEQ sequencing was performed on naive, central memory and regulatory T cell samples, with an average of roughly 3.6 million total reads per sample. Sorted cells were lysed in RLT buffer and RNA was extracted with DNase-treated RNeasy Micro or Mini kits, depending on cell number. To prevent cross-contamination, every cell subset was processed on its own, while patient and healthy donor samples were processed together. The immunoSEQ multiplex PCR was used to amplify TCRB sequences from cDNA, yielding 87-bp fragments that span the CDR3 region. Sequencing of the amplicons was performed on the Illumina HiSeq platform. The authors processed their data as follows. Synthetic template baselines were used to correct PCR bias computationally, reads within Hamming distance 2 were collapsed, and singletons that could not be merged were discarded. Reads were aligned to IMGT to assign V, D and J genes, CDR3 length, and insertions or deletions at six rearrangement sites. Within each subset, clonotype counts were normalized to the number of sorted cells before true diversity and Gini coefficients were calculated with the tcR R package. Repertoire sharing was quantified using the overlap coefficient calculated on TCRB nucleotide sequences. Out-of-frame TCRB sequences from naive cells were analyzed as a proxy for the pre-selection repertoire. This immuneACCESS table, as held by TCRdb, lists in-frame sequences with V and J called but not all clones. Of the missing ones, under half trace to an unresolved V gene in checked studies; the others have no known cause. Clone size and V and J calls were adopted from that table, with D and trimming inferred from the DNA. The sample includes more than 300,000 clones, with roughly 16% observed a single time. Together, the top ten hold more than 0.015% of the sample.

Each donor gave one peripheral blood draw, averaging around 120 mL, which was collected into heparinised tubes. Naive, central memory, regulatory and stem cell-like memory CD4+ T cells were sorted on a BD FACSAria II using a panel including CD45RO, CCR7, CD25, CD127, CD95 and CD27. All sorted populations exceeded 95% purity. PBMCs were isolated immediately by Lymphoprep density gradient centrifugation and stained directly without culture. So that batch effects would be minimized, each experiment stained and sorted samples in pairs, pairing one healthy donor with one patient. The V and J ends are trimmed by 0 bases and 4 bases, leaving 13 bases between them. The germline V gene gives CDR1 as SGDLS and CDR2 as YYNGEE. From the cysteine up to the phenylalanine, the CDR3 has a length of 15 residues. Only CDR3 DNA is held: 45 bases, read in frame from base 1. In this sample, this clone turned up a few times. Its antigen is currently not known. Per-base qualities were not stored, and no clone one base away is much larger.

The V and J genes are TRBV9 and TRBJ1-2; a tentative D match to TRBD1 spans 6 bases. This receptor was obtained from a woman aged 18-35 years in good health. The sample taken for sequencing was naive CD4+ T cells from blood. Read against the paper, the sample's cell subset or site label means: true naive CD4+ T cells. The CDR3 sequence is CASSVEVPGAYGYTF. The DNA reads as follows: TGTGCCAGCAGCGTAGAGGTTCCAGGGGCCTATGGCTACACCTTC.